The T cell receptor beta chain described here comes from a study of blood T cell repertoires in COVID-19. Study details: Material from acute and convalescent COVID-19 was sourced from the United States, Italy and Spain.

Authors' methods: Cell counts per sample came from amplifying reference gene primers. Using immunoSEQ multiplex PCR, the repertoire was profiled, and TCRdb retains in-frame clones only, with some absent. The V and J calls and clone size come from that table; D and trimming were worked out from the DNA. This sample has approximately 110,000 clones, with 70% to 90% found just once. This CDR3 has 16 residues. The trim removed 2 bases at V and 2 bases at J, leaving 6 bases unmatched. The germline CDR1 and CDR2 sequences are MDHEN and SYDVKM. The sample consisted of peripheral blood. The clonotype was recovered from a woman aged 60 to 75 with acute or convalescent COVID-19. V gene TRBV28 combines with J gene TRBJ1-3, with 7 bases aligning to TRBD1. In DNA, the CDR3 is TGTGCCAGCAGTTTAGGAAGGGGGCGTGCTGGAAACACCATATATTTT. It encodes CASSLGRGRAGNTIYF.